The rows below give T cell receptor beta chains drawn from one sample of a study of cytomegalovirus exposure and HLA in healthy donors. Sequenced by immunoSEQ multiplex PCR; TCRdb stores in-frame clones only, minus some. Here the sample spans over 100,000 clones, around three quarters being singletons. The material sequenced was PBMCs. All receptors derive from a male donor in good health and CMV-seropositive. CDR3s include the opening cysteine and the closing phenylalanine or tryptophan. A D gene is named only where the DNA matches it firmly. Clone size is shown for a subset of rows, as once, few, many or a class of expanded clone.

j_call d_call v_call clone_size cdr3_nt cdr3_aa
TRBJ1-1 NA TRBV2 NA TGTGCCAGCAGCCCGGGGGGAGGCCTGAACACTGAAGCTTTCTTT CASSPGGGLNTEAFF
TRBJ1-2 NA TRBV5-1 NA TGCGCCAGCCGATCGCGGGGGGAGTATGGCTACACCTTC CASRSRGEYGYTF
TRBJ1-2 NA TRBV5-3 NA TGTGCCAGAAGCTTGGCTTGGAGGGCCTATGGCTACACCTTC CARSLAWRAYGYTF
TRBJ1-1 TRBD1 TRBV11-2 NA TGTGCCAGCAGCCCCAACAGGGGCGCCATGAACACTGAAGCTTTCTTT CASSPNRGAMNTEAFF
TRBJ1-3 TRBD1 TRBV28 NA TGTGCCAGCAGGGGACAGGGTGGGGAAAACACCATATATTTT CASRGQGGENTIYF
TRBJ2-3 TRBD1 TRBV7-2 NA TGTGCCAGCAGCTCGGGACAGGGGATTTTTTCGGATACGCAGTATTTT CASSSGQGIFSDTQYF
TRBJ1-5 NA TRBV19 NA TGTGCCAGTAGCTCCAGGTCACTCCAAAGCAATCAGCCCCAGCATTTT CASSSRSLQSNQPQHF
TRBJ1-4 NA TRBV19 NA TGTGCCAGTAGACTCCGAACTAATGAAAAACTGTTTTTT CASRLRTNEKLFF
TRBJ2-3 TRBD2 TRBV2 NA TGTGCCAGCAGTGGGACGGTGCGGGGGGGCGTTTATACGCAGTATTTT CASSGTVRGGVYTQYF
TRBJ2-6 NA TRBV19 NA TGTGCCAGTAGCAGAACTAGCTCTGGGGCCAACGGCCTGACTTTC CASSRTSSGANGLTF
TRBJ2-1 NA TRBV10-3 NA TGTGCCATCAGGGACCGGGACACGGACAATGAGCAGTTCTTC CAIRDRDTDNEQFF
TRBJ1-6 NA TRBV6-1 NA TGTGCCAGCAGCGAAATCCCCGGAGGAGGGAGTAATTCACCCCTCCACTTT CASSEIPGGGSNSPLHF
TRBJ1-6 TRBD1 TRBV2 once TGTGCCAGCAGTCCGATGACAGGGTGGAATTCACCCCTCCACTTT CASSPMTGWNSPLHF
TRBJ1-1 NA TRBV19 few TGTGCCAGTAGTACCCTTGAGGGTACCACTGAAGCTTTCTTT CASSTLEGTTEAFF
TRBJ1-4 NA TRBV15 NA TGTGCCACCAGCACAGGGAATGAAAAACTGTTTTTT CATSTGNEKLFF
TRBJ1-1 TRBD1 TRBV5-4 NA TGTGCCAGCAGCTCCAGGGGGGCGAGGCAAGGTGAAGCTTTCTTT CASSSRGARQGEAFF
TRBJ2-1 NA TRBV14 once TGTGCCAGCAGCCAAGACGGAGCGTTCTATGAGCAGTTCTTC CASSQDGAFYEQFF
TRBJ1-6 NA TRBV5-6 NA TGTGCCAGCAGCTTGGGCGGGGGTTTTGATTCACCCCTCCACTTT CASSLGGGFDSPLHF
TRBJ2-5 NA TRBV11-2 NA TGTGCCAGCAGCCCCAGGACAGCACAAGAGACCCAGTACTTC CASSPRTAQETQYF
TRBJ2-1 NA TRBV5-1 NA TGCGCCAGCAGCTGGGGCAGGTACAATGAGCAGTTCTTC CASSWGRYNEQFF
TRBJ2-2 NA TRBV7-9 NA TGTGCCAGCAGCTTAGCCTTCAACTACGGGGAGCTGTTTTTT CASSLAFNYGELFF
TRBJ1-4 NA TRBV23-1 NA TGCGCCAGCAGTCAAAGGGCAGGGCGGAGAAAACTGTTTTTT CASSQRAGRRKLFF
TRBJ2-5 TRBD2 TRBV6-1 NA TGTGCCAGCAGTGAAGCCGCGGGGGGTCAAGAGACCCAGTACTTC CASSEAAGGQETQYF
TRBJ2-7 TRBD1 TRBV19 NA TGTGCCAGTAGTCGGGGACAGCAGCCCTCCTACGAGCAGTACTTC CASSRGQQPSYEQYF
TRBJ2-7 NA TRBV5-1 once TGCGCCAGCAGCTTGCAGCTCTCTAGCGAAGAGGCTAAGTACTTC CASSLQLSSEEAKYF
TRBJ2-5 TRBD2 TRBV27 NA TGTGCCAGCAGTTCCCCTAGCGGGGGAGAGACCCAGTACTTC CASSSPSGGETQYF
TRBJ2-3 NA TRBV9 NA TGTGCCAGCAGCGTAGCGGGAGCGGCAGATACGCAGTATTTT CASSVAGAADTQYF
TRBJ2-1 NA TRBV5-1 NA TGCGCCAGCAGCTTAGTGAGTCGAGATGAGCAGTTCTTC CASSLVSRDEQFF
TRBJ1-5 TRBD1 TRBV29-1 once TGCAGCGTTGAAGTACAGGGGGGTCAGCCCCAGCATTTT CSVEVQGGQPQHF
TRBJ2-5 NA TRBV6-6 NA TGTGCCAGCAGTCCCTGGGGAGCGGGTCAAGAGACCCAGTACTTC CASSPWGAGQETQYF
TRBJ2-1 TRBD2 TRBV15 once TGTGCCACCAGCAGCTTGGGACTAGCGGGAGGGTCTAACTACAATGAGCAGTTCTTC CATSSLGLAGGSNYNEQFF
TRBJ1-1 NA TRBV4-2 NA TGTGCCAGCAGCCAAGAGGGCGCTGAAGCTTTCTTT CASSQEGAEAFF
TRBJ1-1 NA TRBV7-2 NA TGTGCCAGCAGCTTAGGATACGGGGGGAACACTGAAGCTTTCTTT CASSLGYGGNTEAFF
TRBJ2-2 TRBD2 TRBV5-1 few TGCGCCAGCAGCAGGAGCGGGGCGAACACCGGGGAGCTGTTTTTT CASSRSGANTGELFF
TRBJ1-6 NA TRBV6-5 NA TGTGCCAGCAGTTACGATAGAGAATCACCCCTCCACTTT CASSYDRESPLHF
TRBJ2-3 NA TRBV27 NA TGTGCCAGCAGTTTATCCCGTCCAGCAGATACGCAGTATTTT CASSLSRPADTQYF
TRBJ2-7 NA TRBV28 few TGTGCCAGCAGTTCCGAGCTCTACGAGCAGTACTTC CASSSELYEQYF
TRBJ2-1 TRBD2 TRBV18 NA TGTGCCAGCTCACCGAGCCTAGCGGGGAGCTACAATGAGCAGTTCTTC CASSPSLAGSYNEQFF
TRBJ2-3 TRBD2 TRBV28 NA TGTGCCAGCGGAAGACTAGCGCTATACACAGATACGCAGTATTTT CASGRLALYTDTQYF
TRBJ2-1 TRBD2 TRBV10-3 NA TGTGCCACAGATCCGGGACTAGCGGGAAGTGATGAGCAGTTCTTC CATDPGLAGSDEQFF
TRBJ2-3 TRBD1 TRBV5-8 NA TGTGCCAGCAGGCCCACGGGACAGGGGACAGATACGCAGTATTTT CASRPTGQGTDTQYF
TRBJ2-6 TRBD2 TRBV9 NA TGTGCCAGCAGTAGGGAGGGGAGAGTCGTCCCTGGGGCCAACGTCCTGACTTTC CASSREGRVVPGANVLTF
TRBJ2-2 NA TRBV28 NA TGTGCCAGCAATCTCCAGGGGGGAGCCGGGGAGCTGTTTTTT CASNLQGGAGELFF
TRBJ1-4 NA TRBV25-1 few TGTGCCAGCAGTGAAACCAGGGAAAAACTGTTTTTT CASSETREKLFF
TRBJ2-7 TRBD2 TRBV30 NA TGTGCCTGGAATAGCGGGGGGTACGAGCAGTACTTC CAWNSGGYEQYF
TRBJ1-6 NA TRBV5-1 NA TGCGCCAGCAGCTTGACCACGGTGGGGGGGGCTTCACCCCTCCACTTT CASSLTTVGGASPLHF
TRBJ1-5 NA TRBV21-1 NA TGTGCCAGCAGCAAAGGGAGTCGTCAACGACAGCCCCAGCATTTT CASSKGSRQRQPQHF
TRBJ2-7 NA TRBV28 few TGTGCCAGCAGTAGGTCCTTTCGGGGTTCCGAGCAGTACTTC CASSRSFRGSEQYF
TRBJ1-2 NA TRBV6-5 NA TGTGCCAGCAGACCCACAGAGAACTATGGCTACACCTTC CASRPTENYGYTF
TRBJ2-1 TRBD2 TRBV2 few TGTGCCAGCAGTAGGACTAGCGGGGGAATCTTACTCGGGGAGCAGTTCTTC CASSRTSGGILLGEQFF